This TCR beta chain was sequenced during a study of vaccination effects on CD4 cells after COVID-19. Study-wide background: Sequencing in the ViraFEST assay came after antigen-specific CD4+ T cells had been expanded with viral peptide pools, which were used to stimulate PBMC. Convalescent patient samples, from a couple of individuals, date to 16 days and one week before vaccination.

This table comes from immunoSEQ multiplex PCR, and its TCRdb copy is limited to in-frame clones, with some not included. The sample contains roughly 64,000 clones, under 80% of which appear only once. Comments on this clone: What it recognizes is unknown.

Culture proceeded for roughly ten days, and CD4+ T cells were then isolated. IL-2 medium took the place of half the medium on both days 3 and 7. Regarding the study as a whole: Few convalescent patients were studied, and early post-infection samples were lacking.

Per germline, CDR1 SEHNR and CDR2 FQNEAQ (reference sequence). The CDR3 has 15 amino acids. Trimming took off 3 bases at V and 3 bases at J, with 15 bases between the two ends. V is TRBV7-9 and J is TRBJ2-7, with D possibly matching TRBD1 (5 bases). Sequenced material: CD4+ T cells from PBMCs cultured without peptide, taken before COVID-19 vaccination. The TCR sequence derives from a human donor who had a prior SARS-CoV-2 infection. DNA of the CDR3: TGTGCCAGCAGCTTGTCGGCCACAGGCCTCTACGAGCAGTACTTC. Amino acid sequence: CASSLSATGLYEQYF.